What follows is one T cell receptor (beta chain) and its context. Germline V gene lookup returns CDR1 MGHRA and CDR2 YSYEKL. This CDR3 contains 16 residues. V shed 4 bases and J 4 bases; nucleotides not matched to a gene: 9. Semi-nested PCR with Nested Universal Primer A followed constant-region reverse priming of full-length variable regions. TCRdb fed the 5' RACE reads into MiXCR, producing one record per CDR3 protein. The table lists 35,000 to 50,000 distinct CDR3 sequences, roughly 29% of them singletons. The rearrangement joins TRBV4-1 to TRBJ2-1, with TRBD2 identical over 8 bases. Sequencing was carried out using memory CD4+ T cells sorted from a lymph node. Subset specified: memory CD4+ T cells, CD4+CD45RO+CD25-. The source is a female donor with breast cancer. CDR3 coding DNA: TGCGCCAGCAGCCCCAATAGCGGGGCCTTGTACAATGAGCAGTTCTTC. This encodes CASSPNSGALYNEQFF.